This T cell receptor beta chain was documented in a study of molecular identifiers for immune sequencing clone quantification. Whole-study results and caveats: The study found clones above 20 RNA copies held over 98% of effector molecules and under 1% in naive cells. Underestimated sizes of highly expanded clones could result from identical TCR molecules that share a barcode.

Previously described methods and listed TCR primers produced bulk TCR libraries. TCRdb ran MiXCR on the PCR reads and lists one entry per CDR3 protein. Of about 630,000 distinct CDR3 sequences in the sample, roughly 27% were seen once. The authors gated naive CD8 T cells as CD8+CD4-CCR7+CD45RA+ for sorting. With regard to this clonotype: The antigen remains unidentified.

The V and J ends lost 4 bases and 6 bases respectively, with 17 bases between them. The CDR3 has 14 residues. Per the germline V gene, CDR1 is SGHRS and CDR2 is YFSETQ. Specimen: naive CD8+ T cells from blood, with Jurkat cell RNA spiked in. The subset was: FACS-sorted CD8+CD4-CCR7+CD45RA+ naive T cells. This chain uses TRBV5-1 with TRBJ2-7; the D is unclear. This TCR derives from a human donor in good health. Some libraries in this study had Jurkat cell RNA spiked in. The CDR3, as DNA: TGCGCCAGCAGCCTTACAATAGACCTCGGCGAGCAGTACTTC. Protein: CASSLTIDLGEQYF.